This T cell receptor beta chain was recovered during a study of blood T cells in healthy people across ages. Germline V gene sequence: CDR1 KGHSH, CDR2 LQKENI. The CDR3 runs 13 residues. With 3 bases removed from V and 2 bases from J, the gap between germline ends came to 7 bases. This clonotype was counted ten times or more. Primers used in a second PCR of roughly 6 to 12 cycles were a sample-barcoded 5' primer and a J-beta primer mix. Each CDR3 protein is one row after TCRdb ran MiXCR on the 5' RACE reads. This table holds some 890,000 distinct CDR3 sequences, 29% found once. The same specimen was also included in a second study, on T cells of mothers and their children. This second study notes: The sample comes from 8 or 9 healthy Caucasian donors: mothers and children. In the second PCR, M1S primer introduced barcodes and 2-4 random bases. Comparable shaping of TCR recombination output by thymic selection was observed in related and unrelated pairs. Mothers and children who were related shared slightly more overlap than unrelated pairs, but not significantly more.

Sequencing was performed on blood. This chain connects TRBV18 to TRBJ2-5; D is unclear. This clonotype was sampled from a woman aged 40-49 years in good health. CDR3 bases: TGTGCCAGCTCACCTGCTATTCAAGAGACCCAGTACTTC. Translation gives CASSPAIQETQYF.